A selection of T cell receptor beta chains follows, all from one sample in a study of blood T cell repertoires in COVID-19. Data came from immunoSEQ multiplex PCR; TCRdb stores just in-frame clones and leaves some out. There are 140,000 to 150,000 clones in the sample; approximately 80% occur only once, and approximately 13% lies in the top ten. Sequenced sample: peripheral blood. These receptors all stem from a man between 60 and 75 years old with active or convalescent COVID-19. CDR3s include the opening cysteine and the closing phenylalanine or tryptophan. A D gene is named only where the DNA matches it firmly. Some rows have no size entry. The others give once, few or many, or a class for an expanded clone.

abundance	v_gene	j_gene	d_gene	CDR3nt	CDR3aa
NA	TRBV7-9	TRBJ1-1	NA	TGTGCCAGCAGCCGCGGGGGCCGGATGAACACTGAAGCTTTCTTT	CASSRGGRMNTEAFF
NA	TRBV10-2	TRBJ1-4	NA	TGCGCCAGCAAAGCCAGGGGTGCAACTAATGAAAAACTGTTTTTT	CASKARGATNEKLFF
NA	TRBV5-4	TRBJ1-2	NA	TGTGCCAGCAGCTTGCGGACTCTACGGGATGATGGCTACACCTTC	CASSLRTLRDDGYTF
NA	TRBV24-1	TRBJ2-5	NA	TGTGCCACCAGTGATCCCCTGGAGACCCAGTACTTC	CATSDPLETQYF
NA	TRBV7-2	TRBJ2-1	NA	TGTGCCAGCAGCTCCTCCGGGACACAAGTCGCTCCTCCTCAGTTCTTC	CASSSSGTQVAPPQFF
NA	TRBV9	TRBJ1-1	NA	TGTGCCAGCAGCTTTGATCCGACAGGTTCTGAAGCTTTCTTT	CASSFDPTGSEAFF
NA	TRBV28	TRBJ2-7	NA	TGTGCCAGCAGTCTGGGACTCCTCGAGCAGTACTTC	CASSLGLLEQYF
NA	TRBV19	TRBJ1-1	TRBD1	TGTGCCAGTACCCCCTGGACAGGGGGCAACACTGAAGCTTTCTTT	CASTPWTGGNTEAFF
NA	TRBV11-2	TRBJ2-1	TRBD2	TGTGCCAGCAGCCTGGGGGAAATTAGCGGGAGTGAGCAGTTCTTC	CASSLGEISGSEQFF
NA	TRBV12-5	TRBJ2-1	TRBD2	TGTGCTAGTGGTTTTTTAGGCGGGGGATATCAGGGTGAGCAGTTCTTC	CASGFLGGGYQGEQFF
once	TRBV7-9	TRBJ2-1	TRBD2	TGTGCCAGCAGGCCTGTCCGGGAGGCCTACAATGAGCAGTTCTTC	CASRPVREAYNEQFF
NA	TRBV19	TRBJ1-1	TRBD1	TGTGCCAGTAGTACAGAGGACAGGGGGGGCACTGAAGCTTTCTTT	CASSTEDRGGTEAFF
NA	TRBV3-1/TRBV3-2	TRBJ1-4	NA	TGTGCCAGCAGCCAACAACTTACCAATGAAAAACTGTTTTTT	CASSQQLTNEKLFF
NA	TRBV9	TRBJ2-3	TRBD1	TGTGCCAGCAGCGAATGGACAGGGGCAGATACGCAGTATTTT	CASSEWTGADTQYF
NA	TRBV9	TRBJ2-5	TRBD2	TGTGCCAGCAGCAAACGACTAGCGGGAGGCGACTTCCAAGAGACCCAGTACTTC	CASSKRLAGGDFQETQYF
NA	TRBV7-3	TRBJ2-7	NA	TGTGCCAGCAGCCTCGGGGGAGGGGGGCCCTACGAGCAGTACTTC	CASSLGGGGPYEQYF
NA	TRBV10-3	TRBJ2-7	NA	TGTGCCATCAGTGACCCGGACAGCTCGTACGAGCAGTACTTC	CAISDPDSSYEQYF
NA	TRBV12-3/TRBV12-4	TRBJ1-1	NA	TGTGCCAGCAGGTTTCTATCTGAAGCTTTCTTT	CASRFLSEAFF
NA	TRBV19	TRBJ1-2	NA	TGTGCCAGTAGGGCAAGACAGCCACCCTATGGCTACACCTTC	CASRARQPPYGYTF
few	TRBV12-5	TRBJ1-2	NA	TGTGCTAGTGGGCAGTCCAATTATGGCTACACCTTC	CASGQSNYGYTF
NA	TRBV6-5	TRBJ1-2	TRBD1	TGTGCCAGCAGTTACAGGGGACAGGCCCTGGGCTACACCTTC	CASSYRGQALGYTF
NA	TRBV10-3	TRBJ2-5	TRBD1	TGTGCCAGCATTCGGGACAGGGGGCCACAAGAGACCCAGTACTTC	CASIRDRGPQETQYF
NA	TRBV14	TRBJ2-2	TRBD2	TGTGCCAGCAGCCCCCTAGGAGCGGGAGGAGCCGGGGAGCTGTTTTTT	CASSPLGAGGAGELFF
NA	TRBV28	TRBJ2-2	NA	TGTGCCAGCAGAACCTCGGGGGTCGTCACCGGGGAGCTGTTTTTT	CASRTSGVVTGELFF
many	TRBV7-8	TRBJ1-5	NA	TGTGCCAGCAGCTCCCTAAACTCGGGTCAGCCCCAGCATTTT	CASSSLNSGQPQHF
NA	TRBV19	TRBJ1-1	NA	TGTGCCAGTAGGACTCCTGGGGCCAATGAAGCTTTCTTT	CASRTPGANEAFF
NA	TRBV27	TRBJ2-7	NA	TGTGCCACCCTTTCCAGGGTTTACGAGCAGTACTTC	CATLSRVYEQYF
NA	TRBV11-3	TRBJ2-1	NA	TGTGCCAGCAGCTTAGGTCAAGGGGATGAGCAGTTCTTC	CASSLGQGDEQFF
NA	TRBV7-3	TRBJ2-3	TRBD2	TGTGCCAGCAGCCCCCTAGCGGCTAGCACAGATACGCAGTATTTT	CASSPLAASTDTQYF
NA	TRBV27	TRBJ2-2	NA	TGTGCCAGCAGTTCCCTCGCCGGGGAGCTGTTTTTT	CASSSLAGELFF
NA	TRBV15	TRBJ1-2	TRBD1	TGTGCCACCAGCAGGGGGACAGGGGACAACTATGGCTACACCTTC	CATSRGTGDNYGYTF
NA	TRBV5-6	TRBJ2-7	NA	TGTGCCAGCAGCTTTGAACTAAGCGGATACTACGAGCAGTACTTC	CASSFELSGYYEQYF
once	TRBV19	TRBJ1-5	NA	TGTGCCAGTACCTCCCTAGGGGATCAGCCCCAGCATTTT	CASTSLGDQPQHF
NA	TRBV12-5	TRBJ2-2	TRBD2	TGTGCTAGTGGTTTGGGGGCGGGAGCGAACACCGGGGAGCTGTTTTTT	CASGLGAGANTGELFF
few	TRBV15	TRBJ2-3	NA	TGTGCCACCAGCAGAGATATTGGGGGGACGATCACAGATACGCAGTATTTT	CATSRDIGGTITDTQYF
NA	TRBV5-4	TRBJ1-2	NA	TGTGCCAGCAGCCCCACTCAGGGGATGTATGGCTACACCTTC	CASSPTQGMYGYTF
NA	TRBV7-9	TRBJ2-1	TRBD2	TGTGCCAGCAGCTTACTAGCGGGGAATGAGCAGTTCTTC	CASSLLAGNEQFF
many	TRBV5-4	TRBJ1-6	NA	TGTGCCAGCAGCTCGGGGGGAGACAGCAATTCACCCCTCCACTTT	CASSSGGDSNSPLHF